What follows describes a single TCR beta chain. The antigen is unknown. The data belong to a study of T cell repertoires in cytomegalovirus infection. Study-wide background: Recently identified HLA-C-restricted CMV epitopes were among the peptides used. CMV infection and matching HLA type were both indicated by public TCR beta signatures. Study-wide results and caveats: In two of eight donors, the top clonotype was HLA-C-restricted CMV-specific. CMV carriers with the relevant HLA were identified by cumulative public TCR beta family frequency.

MiXCR was run by TCRdb on the reads, yielding one entry per CDR3 protein. The sample consists of about 770,000 distinct CDR3 sequences, almost 30% of them appearing once. This CDR3 contains 15 residues. CDR1 is LNHDA and CDR2 is SQIVND in the germline V gene (reference sequence). V gave up 5 bases and J gave up 0 bases, with 13 bases separating them. The material was cultured CD8+ T cells from PBMCs, obtained from culture after CMV antigen stimulation. The chain has TRBV19 and TRBJ1-1; D not resolved. This sequence originates from a human donor in good health (CMV status not recorded). Some clones in this sample may be carry-over from other donors' samples. As DNA, the CDR3 is TGTGCCAGTAGTCCCTGGGATTCTCTGAACACTGAAGCTTTCTTT. Amino acid sequence: CASSPWDSLNTEAFF.